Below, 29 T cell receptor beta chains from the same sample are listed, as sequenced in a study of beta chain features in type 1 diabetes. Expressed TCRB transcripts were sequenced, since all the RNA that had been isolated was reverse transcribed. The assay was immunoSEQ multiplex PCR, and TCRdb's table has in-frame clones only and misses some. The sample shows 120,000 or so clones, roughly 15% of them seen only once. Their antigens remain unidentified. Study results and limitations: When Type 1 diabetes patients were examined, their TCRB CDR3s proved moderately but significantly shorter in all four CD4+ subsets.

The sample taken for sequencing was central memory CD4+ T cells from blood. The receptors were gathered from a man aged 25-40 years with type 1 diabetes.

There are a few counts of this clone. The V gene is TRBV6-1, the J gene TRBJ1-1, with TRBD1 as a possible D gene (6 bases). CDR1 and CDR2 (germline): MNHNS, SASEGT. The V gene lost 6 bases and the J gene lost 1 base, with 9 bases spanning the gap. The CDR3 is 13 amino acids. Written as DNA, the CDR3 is TGTGCCAGCAGGGCGGACAGGAACACTGAAGCTTTCTTT. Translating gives CASRADRNTEAFF.

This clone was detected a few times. The CDR3 loop is CASSHGVTDTQYF. The CDR3 DNA reads as TGCGCCAGCAGCCACGGGGTCACAGATACGCAGTATTTT. The genes are TRBV5-1 and TRBJ2-3, with D maybe TRBD2 (5 bases). The CDR3 contains 13 residues. The V end lost 4 bases, the J end lost 2 bases, and 8 bases lay between the germline ends. CDR1 is SGHRS, CDR2 YFSETQ, per germline.

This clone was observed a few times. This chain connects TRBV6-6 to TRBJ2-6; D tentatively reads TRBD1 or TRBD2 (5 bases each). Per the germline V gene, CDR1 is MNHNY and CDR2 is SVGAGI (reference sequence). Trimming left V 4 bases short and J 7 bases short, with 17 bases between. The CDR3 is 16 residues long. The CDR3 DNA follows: TGTGCCAGCAGTTCGCCCGGGGCGGACGGTGCCAACGTCCTGACTTTC. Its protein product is CASSSPGADGANVLTF.

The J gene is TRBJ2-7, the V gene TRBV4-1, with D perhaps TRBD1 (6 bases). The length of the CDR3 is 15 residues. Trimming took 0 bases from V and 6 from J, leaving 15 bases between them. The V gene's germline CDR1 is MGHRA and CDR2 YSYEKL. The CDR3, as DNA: TGCGCCAGCAGCCAAGAAGGTCTCCAAGGGGGCGAGCAGTACTTC. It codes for CASSQEGLQGGEQYF.

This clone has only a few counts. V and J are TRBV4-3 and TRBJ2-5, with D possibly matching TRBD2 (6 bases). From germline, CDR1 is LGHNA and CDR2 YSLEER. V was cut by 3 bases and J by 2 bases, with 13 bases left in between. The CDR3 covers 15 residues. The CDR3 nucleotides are TGCGCCAGCAGCCAGACAAGGAGGGCTCAAGAGACCCAGTACTTC. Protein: CASSQTRRAQETQYF.

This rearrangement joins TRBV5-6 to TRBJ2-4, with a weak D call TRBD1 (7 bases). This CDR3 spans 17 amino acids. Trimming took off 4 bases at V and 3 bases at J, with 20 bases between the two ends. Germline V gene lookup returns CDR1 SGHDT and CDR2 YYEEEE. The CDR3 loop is CASSNLQGGRYKNIQYF. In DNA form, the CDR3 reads TGTGCCAGCAGCAACCTCCAGGGGGGTCGGTACAAAAACATTCAGTACTTC.

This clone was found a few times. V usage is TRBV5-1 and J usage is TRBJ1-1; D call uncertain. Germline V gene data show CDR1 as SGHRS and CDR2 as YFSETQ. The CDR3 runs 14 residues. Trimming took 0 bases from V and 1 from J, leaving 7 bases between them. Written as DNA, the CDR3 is TGCGCCAGCAGCTTGGAGGCGGGGAACACTGAAGCTTTCTTT. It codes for CASSLEAGNTEAFF. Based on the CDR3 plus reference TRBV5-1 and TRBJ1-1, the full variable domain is KAGVTQTPRYLIKTRGQQVTLSCSPISGHRSVSWYQQTPGQGLQFLFEYFSETQRNKGNFPGRFSGRQFSNSRSEMNVSTLELGDSALYLCASSLEAGNTEAFFGQGTRLTVV.

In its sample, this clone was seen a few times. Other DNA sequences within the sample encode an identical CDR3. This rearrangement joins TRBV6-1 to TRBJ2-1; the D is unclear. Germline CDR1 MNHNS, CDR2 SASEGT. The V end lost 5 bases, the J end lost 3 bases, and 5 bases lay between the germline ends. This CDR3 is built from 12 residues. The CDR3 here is CASSPDYNEQFF. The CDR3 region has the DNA TGTGCCAGCAGTCCGGACTACAATGAGCAGTTCTTC.

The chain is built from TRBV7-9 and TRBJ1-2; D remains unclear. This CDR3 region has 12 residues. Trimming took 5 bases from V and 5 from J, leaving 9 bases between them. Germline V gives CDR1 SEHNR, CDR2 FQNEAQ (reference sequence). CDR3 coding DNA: TGTGCCAGCAGCCAAGATAGATATGGCTACACCTTC. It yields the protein CASSQDRYGYTF.

The CDR3 loop reads CASSHQHQGSYGYTF. CDR3 DNA sequence: TGCGCCAGCAGCCATCAGCACCAGGGGAGTTATGGCTACACCTTC. The chain joins TRBV4-3 to TRBJ1-2, with a tentative D call TRBD1 (6 bases). This CDR3 has 15 residues. Germline loops: CDR1 LGHNA, CDR2 YSLEER. The germline V and J ends were trimmed by 3 bases and 5 bases, with 16 bases remaining between them.

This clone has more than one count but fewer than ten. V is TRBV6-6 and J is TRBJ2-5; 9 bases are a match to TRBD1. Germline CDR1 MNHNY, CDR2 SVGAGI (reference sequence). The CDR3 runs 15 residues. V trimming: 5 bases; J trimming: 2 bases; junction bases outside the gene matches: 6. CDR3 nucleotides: TGTGCCAGCAGTGGATCCGGGACAGGGCAAGAGACCCAGTACTTC. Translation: CASSGSGTGQETQYF.

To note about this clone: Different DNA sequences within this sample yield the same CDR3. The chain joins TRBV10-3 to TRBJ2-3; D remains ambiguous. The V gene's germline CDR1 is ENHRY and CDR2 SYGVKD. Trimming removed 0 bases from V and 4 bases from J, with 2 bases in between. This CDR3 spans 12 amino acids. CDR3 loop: CAISESADTQYF. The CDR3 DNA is TGTGCCATCAGTGAGTCCGCAGATACGCAGTATTTT.

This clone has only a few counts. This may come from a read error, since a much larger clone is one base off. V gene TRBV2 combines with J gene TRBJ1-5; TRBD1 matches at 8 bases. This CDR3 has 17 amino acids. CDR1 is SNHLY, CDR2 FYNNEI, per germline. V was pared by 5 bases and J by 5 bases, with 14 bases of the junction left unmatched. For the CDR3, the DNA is TGTGCCAGCAGTAAAGGGTACAGGGGGTGCGTTTATCAGCCCCAGCATTTT. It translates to CASSKGYRGCVYQPQHF.

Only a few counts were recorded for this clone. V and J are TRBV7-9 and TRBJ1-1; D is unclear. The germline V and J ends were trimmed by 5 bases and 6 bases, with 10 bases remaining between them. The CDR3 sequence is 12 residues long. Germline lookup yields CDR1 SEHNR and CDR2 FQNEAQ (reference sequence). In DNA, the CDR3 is TGTGCCAGCAGCCCCTTAATGGCTGAAGCTTTCTTT. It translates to CASSPLMAEAFF. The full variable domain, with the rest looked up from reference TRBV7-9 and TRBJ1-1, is DTGVSQNPRHKITKRGQNVTFRCDPISEHNRLYWYRQTLGQGPEFLTYFQNEAQLEKSRLLSDRFSAERPKGSFSTLEIQRTEQGDSAMYLCASSPLMAEAFFGQGTRLTVV.

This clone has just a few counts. The CDR3 sequence is CASSPMDGAKNIQYF. The DNA for the CDR3 is TGTGCCAGCAGCCCCATGGACGGAGCCAAAAACATTCAGTACTTC. V usage is TRBV5-6 and J usage is TRBJ2-4; unclear D gene. This CDR3 has 15 amino acids. Germline-derived CDR1 and CDR2 are SGHDT and YYEEEE. Trimming stripped 4 bases from V and 0 bases from J, with 11 bases between.

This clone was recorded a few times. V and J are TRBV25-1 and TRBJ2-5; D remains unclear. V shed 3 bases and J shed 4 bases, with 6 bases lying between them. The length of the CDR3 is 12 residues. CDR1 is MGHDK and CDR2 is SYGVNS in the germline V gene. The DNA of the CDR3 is TGTGCCAGCAGTGATGTCGTAGAGACCCAGTACTTC. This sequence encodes CASSDVVETQYF.

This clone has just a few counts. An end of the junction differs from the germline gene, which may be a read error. As DNA, the CDR3 is TGTGCCATCAGTGTAAGGGACGGCTCCTATGGCTACACCTTC. Its protein product is CAISVRDGSYGYTF. The V and J genes are TRBV6-1 and TRBJ1-2; perhaps TRBD1 as D (5 bases). The CDR3 contains 14 residues. Germline values: CDR1 MNHNS, CDR2 SASEGT.

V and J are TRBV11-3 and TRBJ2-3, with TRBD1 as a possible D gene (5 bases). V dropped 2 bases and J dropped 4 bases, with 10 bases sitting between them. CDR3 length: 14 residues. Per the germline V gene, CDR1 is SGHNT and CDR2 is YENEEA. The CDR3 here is CASSLTDTSDTQYF. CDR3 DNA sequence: TGTGCCAGCAGCTTAACGGACACGTCAGATACGCAGTATTTT.

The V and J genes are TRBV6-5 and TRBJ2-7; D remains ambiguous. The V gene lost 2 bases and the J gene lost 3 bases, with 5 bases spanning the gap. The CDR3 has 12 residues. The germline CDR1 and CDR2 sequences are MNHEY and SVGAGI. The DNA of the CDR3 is TGTGCCAGCAGTTACAAGGGCTACGAGCAGTACTTC. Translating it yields CASSYKGYEQYF.

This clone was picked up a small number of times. CDR3 bases: TGTGCCAGCAGCTCAGACGGCTACGAGCAGTACTTC. Its translation is CASSSDGYEQYF. This chain connects TRBV7-2 to TRBJ2-7; no reliable D call. CDR3 size: 12 residues. Trimming shortened V by 4 bases and J by 3 bases, and 7 bases separated the two germline ends. In germline, CDR1 is SGHTA, CDR2 FQGNSA.

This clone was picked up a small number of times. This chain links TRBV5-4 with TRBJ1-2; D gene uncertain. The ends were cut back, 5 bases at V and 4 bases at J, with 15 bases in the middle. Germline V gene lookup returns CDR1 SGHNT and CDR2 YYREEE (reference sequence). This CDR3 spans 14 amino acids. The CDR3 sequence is CASRSDGGSYGYTF. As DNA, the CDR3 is TGTGCCAGCAGATCGGACGGAGGGAGCTATGGCTACACCTTC.

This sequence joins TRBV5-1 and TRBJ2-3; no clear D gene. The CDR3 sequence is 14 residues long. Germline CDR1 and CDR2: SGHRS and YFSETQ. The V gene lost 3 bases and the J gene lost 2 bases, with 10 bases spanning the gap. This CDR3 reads CASSSDQFTDTQYF. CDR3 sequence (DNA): TGCGCCAGCAGCTCCGACCAATTCACAGATACGCAGTATTTT.

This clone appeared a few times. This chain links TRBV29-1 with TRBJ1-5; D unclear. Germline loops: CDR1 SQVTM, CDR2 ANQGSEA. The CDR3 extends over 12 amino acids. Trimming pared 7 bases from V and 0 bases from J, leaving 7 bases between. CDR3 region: CSAGYSNQPQHF. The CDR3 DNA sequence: TGCAGCGCAGGCTATAGCAATCAGCCCCAGCATTTT.

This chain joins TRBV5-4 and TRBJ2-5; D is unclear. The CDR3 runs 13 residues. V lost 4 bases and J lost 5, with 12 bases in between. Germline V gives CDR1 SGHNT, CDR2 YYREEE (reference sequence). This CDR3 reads CASSQVAGETQYF. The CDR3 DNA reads TGTGCCAGCAGCCAAGTCGCTGGGGAGACCCAGTACTTC.

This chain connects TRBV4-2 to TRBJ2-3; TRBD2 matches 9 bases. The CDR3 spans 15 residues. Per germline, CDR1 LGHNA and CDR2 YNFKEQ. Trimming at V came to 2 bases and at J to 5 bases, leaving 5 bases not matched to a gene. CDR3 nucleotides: TGTGCCAGCAGCCAATCGGCGGGGGGGCAAGATACGCAGTATTTT. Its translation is CASSQSAGGQDTQYF.

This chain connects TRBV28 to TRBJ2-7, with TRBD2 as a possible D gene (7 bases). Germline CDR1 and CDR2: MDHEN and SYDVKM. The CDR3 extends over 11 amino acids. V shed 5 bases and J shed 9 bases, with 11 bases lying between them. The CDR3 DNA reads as TGTGCCAGCAGTAGGGGGGGCTCGCAGTACTTC. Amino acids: CASSRGGSQYF.

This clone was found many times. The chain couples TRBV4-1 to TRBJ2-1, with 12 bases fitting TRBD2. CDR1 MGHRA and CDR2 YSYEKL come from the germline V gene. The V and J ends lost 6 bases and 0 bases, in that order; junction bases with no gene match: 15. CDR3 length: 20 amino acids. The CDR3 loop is CASRLSPLAGGPSSYNEQFF. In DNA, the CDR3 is TGCGCCAGCAGATTGAGTCCCCTAGCGGGGGGGCCGAGCTCCTACAATGAGCAGTTCTTC.

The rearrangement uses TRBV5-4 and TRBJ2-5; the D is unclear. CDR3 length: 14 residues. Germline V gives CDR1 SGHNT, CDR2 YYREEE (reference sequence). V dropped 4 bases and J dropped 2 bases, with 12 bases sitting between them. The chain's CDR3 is CASSLVTGQETQYF. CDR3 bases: TGTGCCAGCAGCCTGGTGACTGGACAAGAGACCCAGTACTTC.

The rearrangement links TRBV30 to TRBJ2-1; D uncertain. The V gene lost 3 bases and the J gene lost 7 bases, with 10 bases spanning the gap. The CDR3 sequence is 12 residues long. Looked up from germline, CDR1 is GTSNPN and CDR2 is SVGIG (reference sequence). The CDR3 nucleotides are TGTGCCTGGAGGCCTTACTCGAATGAGCAGTTCTTC. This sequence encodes CAWRPYSNEQFF. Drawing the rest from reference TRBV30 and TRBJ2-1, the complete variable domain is SQTIHQWPATLVQPVGSPLSLECTVEGTSNPNLYWYRQAAGRGLQLLFYSVGIGQISSEVPQNLSASRPQDRQFILSSKKLLLSDSGFYLCAWRPYSNEQFFGPGTRLTVL.